This paragraph covers one T cell receptor beta chain sequence. This CDR3 has 16 amino acids. Trimming cost V 7 bases and J 4 bases; bases outside gene matches: 11. The germline V gene has CDR1 WSHSY and CDR2 SAAADI. Each CDR3 protein is one row after TCRdb ran MiXCR on the 5' RACE reads. The sample records more than 600,000 distinct CDR3 sequences, over 15% being singletons. The sample comes from a study of identical twins. These data were also filed under a second study, of T cells expressing NK-cell markers.

The sequenced material came from PBMCs. The receptor comes from a young woman in good health. The chain recombines TRBV10-2 with TRBJ2-3; TRBD2 agrees at 10 bases. Written as DNA, the CDR3 is TGCGCCAGCAACCTCAAGCCAGGGACTAGCGCAGATACGCAGTATTTT. Translation gives CASNLKPGTSADTQYF.